This T cell receptor beta chain was sequenced in a study of blood T cell repertoires in COVID-19. Overall study: Samples came from the United States, Italy and Spain, spanning acute and convalescent COVID-19. Sources were T cells, B-cell-depleted T cells, or PBMCs; the material itself was cDNA or gDNA.

V lost 4 bases, J lost 2 bases, and 7 bases stayed unmatched. Germline V lookup: CDR1 SGHAT, CDR2 FQNNGV. The CDR3 is made up of 15 amino acids. How the authors handled the data: Quantification of nucleated cells was approximated via reference gene primer amplification. Here immunoSEQ multiplex PCR was the method, and the copy in TCRdb shows in-frame clones only, minus some. V and J calls and clone size are as listed in that table; D and trimming were resolved from the DNA. Of 70,000 to 85,000 clones in the sample, approximately 82% were seen once. The material sequenced was peripheral blood. This rearrangement joins TRBV11-2 to TRBJ2-7, with 8 bases identical to TRBD1. The TCR sequence derives from a man older than 75 with active or convalescent COVID-19. CDR3 sequence (DNA): TGTGCCAGCAGCTCTCCCAGGGGGCTACCCTACGAGCAGTACTTC. Translated, it gives CASSSPRGLPYEQYF.